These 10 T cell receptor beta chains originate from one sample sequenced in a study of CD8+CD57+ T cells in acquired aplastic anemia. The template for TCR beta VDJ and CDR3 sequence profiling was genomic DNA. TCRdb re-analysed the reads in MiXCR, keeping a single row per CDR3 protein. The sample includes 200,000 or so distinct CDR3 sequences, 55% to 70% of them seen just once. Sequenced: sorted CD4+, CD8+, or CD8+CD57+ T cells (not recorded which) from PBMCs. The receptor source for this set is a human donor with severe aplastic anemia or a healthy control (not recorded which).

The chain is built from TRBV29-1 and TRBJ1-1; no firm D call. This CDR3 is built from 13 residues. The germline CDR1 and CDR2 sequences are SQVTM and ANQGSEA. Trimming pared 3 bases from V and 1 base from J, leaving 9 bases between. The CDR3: CSVDPTANTEAFF. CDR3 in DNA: TGCAGCGTTGACCCGACGGCGAACACTGAAGCTTTCTTT.

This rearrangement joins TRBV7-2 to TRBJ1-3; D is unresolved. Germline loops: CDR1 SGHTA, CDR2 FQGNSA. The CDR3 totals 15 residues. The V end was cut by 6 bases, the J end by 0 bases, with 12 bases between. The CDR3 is CASSRKTFSGNTIYF. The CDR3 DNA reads TGTGCCAGCAGTCGAAAGACGTTCTCTGGAAACACCATATATTTT. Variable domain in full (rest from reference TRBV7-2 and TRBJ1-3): GAGVSQSPSNKVTEKGKDVELRCDPISGHTALYWYRQSLGQGLEFLIYFQGNSAPDKSGLPSDRFSAERTGGSVSTLTIQRTQQEDSAVYLCASSRKTFSGNTIYFGEGSWLTVV.

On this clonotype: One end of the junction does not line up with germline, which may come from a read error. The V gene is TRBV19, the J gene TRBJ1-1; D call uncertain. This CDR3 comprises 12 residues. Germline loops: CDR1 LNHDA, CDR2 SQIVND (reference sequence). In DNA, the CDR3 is TGTGCCAGTATGTACGGGAACACCGAAGCTCTCTTT. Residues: CASMYGNTEALF.

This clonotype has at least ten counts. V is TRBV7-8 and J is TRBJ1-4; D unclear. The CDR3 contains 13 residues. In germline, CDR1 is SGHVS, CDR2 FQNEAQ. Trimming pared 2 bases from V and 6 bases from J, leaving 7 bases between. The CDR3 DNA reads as TGTGCCAGCAGCTTATTGATGGATGAAAAACTGTTTTTT. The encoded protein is CASSLLMDEKLFF.

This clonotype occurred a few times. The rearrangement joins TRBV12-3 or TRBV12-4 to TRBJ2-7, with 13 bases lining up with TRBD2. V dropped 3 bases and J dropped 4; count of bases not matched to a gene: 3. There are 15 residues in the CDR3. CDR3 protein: CASSFGTSGIYEQYF. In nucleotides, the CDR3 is TGTGCCAGCAGTTTCGGGACTAGCGGGATTTACGAGCAGTACTTC.

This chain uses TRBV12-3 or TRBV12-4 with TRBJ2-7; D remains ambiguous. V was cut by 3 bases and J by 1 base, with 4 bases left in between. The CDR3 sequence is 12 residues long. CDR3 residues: CASSFLSYEQYF. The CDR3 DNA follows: TGTGCCAGCAGTTTTTTGTCCTACGAGCAGTACTTC.

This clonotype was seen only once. The CDR3 coding sequence is TGTGCCAGCAGTGAAATTTTACGTCGAGCGGGAGCCGAAGAGACCCAGTACTTC. Protein product: CASSEILRRAGAEETQYF. The chain joins TRBV2 to TRBJ2-5; 8 bases are shared with TRBD2. J gave up 3 bases and V 2 bases, and 14 bases lay outside the gene matches. Per the germline V gene, CDR1 is SNHLY and CDR2 is FYNNEI. The CDR3 covers 18 residues.

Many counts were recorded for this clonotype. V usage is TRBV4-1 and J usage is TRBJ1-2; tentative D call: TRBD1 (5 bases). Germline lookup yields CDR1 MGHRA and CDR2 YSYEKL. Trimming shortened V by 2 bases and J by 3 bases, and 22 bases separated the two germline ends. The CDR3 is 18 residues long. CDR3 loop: CASSQPIRDGRLDYGYTF. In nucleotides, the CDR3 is TGCGCCAGCAGCCAACCGATACGGGACGGCCGATTGGACTATGGCTACACCTTC.

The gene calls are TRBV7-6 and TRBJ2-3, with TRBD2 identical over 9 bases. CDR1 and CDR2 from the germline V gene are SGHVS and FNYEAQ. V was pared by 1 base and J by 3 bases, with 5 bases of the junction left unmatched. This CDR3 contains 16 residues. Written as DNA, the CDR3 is TGTGCCAGCAGCTTAGGAGCTAGCGGGATGACAGATACGCAGTATTTT. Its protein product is CASSLGASGMTDTQYF. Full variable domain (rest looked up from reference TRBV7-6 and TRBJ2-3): GAGVSQSPRYKVTKRGQDVALRCDPISGHVSLYWYRQALGQGPEFLTYFNYEAQQDKSGLPNDRFSAERPEGSISTLTIQRTEQRDSAMYRCASSLGASGMTDTQYFGPGTRLTVL.

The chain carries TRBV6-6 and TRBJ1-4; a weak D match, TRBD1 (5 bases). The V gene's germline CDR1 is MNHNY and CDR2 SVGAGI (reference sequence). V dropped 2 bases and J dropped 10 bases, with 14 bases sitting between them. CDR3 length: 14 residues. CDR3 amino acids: CASSYGAGKVKLFF. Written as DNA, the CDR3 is TGTGCCAGCAGTTACGGTGCAGGGAAGGTAAAACTGTTTTTT.